These T cell receptor beta chains were read from a single sample in a study of blood T cells in healthy people across ages. TCRdb re-called the 5' RACE reads through MiXCR, storing one row per CDR3 protein. The sample lists 780,000 or so distinct CDR3 sequences, more than 50% occurring once. Sequenced material: blood. These receptors came from a man aged 40-49 years in good health. Both conserved end residues are part of each CDR3. D genes are given only for firm matches. Clone size is stated in some rows and not others, as once, few, many or a class when expanded.

j_call d_call v_call clone_size cdr3_aa cdr3_nt
TRBJ2-3 TRBD1 TRBV7-2 - CASSPRPGGIKTDTQYF TGTGCCAGCAGCCCAAGGCCAGGGGGAATCAAGACAGATACGCAGTATTTT
TRBJ2-4 - TRBV20-1 once CSASSWVAKNIQYF TGCAGTGCTAGTTCATGGGTAGCCAAAAACATTCAGTACTTC
TRBJ1-2 - TRBV27 few CASKRLGQASYGYTF TGTGCCAGCAAGAGGCTTGGGCAGGCTAGTTATGGCTACACCTTC
TRBJ2-1 - TRBV6-1 - CASRGSEETQFF TGTGCCAGCCGGGGGTCAGAAGAGACCCAGTTCTTC
TRBJ1-1 TRBD1 TRBV10-3 - CAISEDRARVTEAFF TGTGCCATCAGTGAGGACAGGGCAAGGGTTACTGAAGCTTTCTTT
TRBJ2-5 - TRBV27 few CASSMFYGETQYF TGTGCCAGCAGTATGTTTTACGGAGAGACCCAGTACTTC
TRBJ2-7 TRBD2 TRBV4-3 few CASSQGVAGAVYEQYF TGCGCCAGCAGCCAAGGGGTAGCGGGAGCAGTTTACGAGCAGTACTTC
TRBJ1-5 - TRBV7-9 once CASSLDITDCSNQPQHF TGTGCCAGCAGCTTAGACATTACAGATTGTAGCAATCAGCCCCAGCATTTT
TRBJ2-5 TRBD2 TRBV5-1 few CASSAVAGGSETQYF TGCGCCAGCAGCGCAGTAGCGGGCGGGTCCGAGACCCAGTACTTC
TRBJ2-7 - TRBV14 - CATLKGIEQYF TGTGCCACTTTAAAGGGTATCGAGCAGTACTTC
TRBJ2-7 - TRBV7-2 - CASSSDDSYEQYF TGTGCCAGCAGTTCCGACGATTCCTACGAGCAGTACTTC
TRBJ2-2 TRBD2 TRBV12-3/TRBV12-4 - CASSPREGVGGELFF TGTGCCAGCAGTCCAAGGGAGGGAGTCGGCGGGGAGCTGTTTTTT
TRBJ2-1 - TRBV27 - CASSFYQGHEQFF TGTGCCAGCAGTTTTTACCAGGGACATGAGCAGTTCTTC
TRBJ2-1 - TRBV6-1 few CASSLDLLKFF TGTGCCAGCAGTTTAGACTTGCTGAAGTTCTTC
TRBJ2-3 TRBD2 TRBV11-3 - CASRQSGGPTDTQYF TGTGCCAGCAGACAAAGCGGGGGTCCCACAGATACGCAGTATTTT
TRBJ2-1 - TRBV28 - CASSSSMGWWDNEQFF TGTGCCAGCAGCAGTTCGATGGGATGGTGGGACAATGAGCAGTTCTTC
TRBJ2-1 - TRBV4-3 - CASSQDRSTEQFF TGCGCCAGCAGCCAAGATCGTTCCACTGAGCAGTTCTTC
TRBJ1-1 - TRBV6-2/TRBV6-3 - CASKEEGSRRTEAFF TGTGCCAGCAAGGAAGAGGGTTCGCGGAGGACTGAAGCTTTCTTT
TRBJ2-1 - TRBV4-1 - CASSQVFDREDEQFF TGCGCCAGCAGCCAAGTATTTGACAGGGAGGATGAGCAGTTCTTC
TRBJ1-2 - TRBV6-5 - CASMTAGGYTF TGTGCCAGCATGACAGCTGGGGGCTACACCTTC
TRBJ2-1 TRBD2 TRBV20-1 few CSAVIAGGQSNEQFF TGCAGTGCTGTAATAGCGGGGGGGCAGTCCAATGAGCAGTTCTTC
TRBJ2-7 - TRBV11-2 - CASSSQDIATSYEQYF TGTGCCAGCAGCTCACAGGACATCGCGACTTCCTACGAGCAGTACTTC
TRBJ2-3 - TRBV9 few CASSVAVEGSDTQYF TGTGCCAGCAGCGTAGCAGTGGAGGGGTCAGATACGCAGTATTTT
TRBJ2-2 TRBD1 TRBV5-1 - CASSPGQEVLLFF TGCGCCAGCAGCCCAGGACAGGAGGTTTTGCTGTTTTTT
TRBJ2-1 TRBD2 TRBV7-2 - CASSGAGAWNEQFF TGTGCCAGCAGCGGAGCGGGAGCCTGGAATGAGCAGTTCTTC
TRBJ2-4 - TRBV4-1 - CASSQGGYGGPSEAKNIQYF TGCGCCAGCAGCCAAGGAGGGTACGGGGGCCCATCAGAAGCCAAAAACATTCAGTACTTC
TRBJ2-1 TRBD2 TRBV7-2 few CASSFGTSNLNEQFF TGTGCCAGCAGCTTCGGGACTAGCAATCTAAATGAGCAGTTCTTC
TRBJ2-7 TRBD2 TRBV7-9 - CASSLANSGSYEQYF TGTGCCAGCAGCTTAGCTAATAGCGGGAGCTACGAGCAGTACTTC
TRBJ2-3 - TRBV7-2 - CASRIERVDTQYF TGTGCCAGCAGGATTGAGAGGGTAGATACGCAGTATTTT
TRBJ1-5 TRBD1 TRBV12-3/TRBV12-4 - CASSVLGTGSNQPQHF TGTGCCAGCAGCGTACTCGGGACAGGTAGCAATCAGCCCCAGCATTTT
TRBJ1-2 TRBD1 TRBV9 once CASSHSGQHYGYTF TGTGCCAGCAGCCATTCGGGACAGCACTATGGCTACACCTTC
TRBJ1-1 - TRBV12-5 - CASLGGSEAFF TGTGCTAGCTTGGGGGGATCTGAAGCTTTCTTT
TRBJ2-5 - TRBV5-5 - CASNTGYQETQYF TGTGCCAGCAATACAGGTTACCAAGAGACCCAGTACTTC
TRBJ2-3 TRBD1 TRBV7-2 - CASSLAQGESGTDTQYF TGTGCCAGCAGCTTAGCGCAGGGGGAGTCTGGCACAGATACGCAGTATTTT
TRBJ2-5 - TRBV12-3/TRBV12-4 - CASSPEVWGSETRYF TGTGCCAGCAGTCCCGAAGTGTGGGGGTCGGAGACCCGGTACTTC
TRBJ1-2 TRBD1 TRBV12-3/TRBV12-4 few CASSLFAGQGGGYTF TGTGCCAGCAGTTTATTCGCGGGACAGGGTGGCGGCTACACCTTC
TRBJ1-1 TRBD1 TRBV30 - CAGRQGGEAFF TGTGCCGGTAGACAGGGGGGTGAAGCTTTCTTT
TRBJ2-7 TRBD1 TRBV29-1 few CSVRQGVPYEQYF TGCAGCGTGAGACAGGGGGTACCCTACGAGCAGTACTTC
TRBJ2-1 TRBD1 TRBV12-3/TRBV12-4 few CASSPGQGLGNEQFF TGTGCCAGCAGTCCGGGACAGGGTCTTGGTAATGAGCAGTTCTTC
TRBJ2-1 TRBD2 TRBV6-1 few CASVLAGKDNEQFF TGTGCCAGCGTCTTAGCGGGGAAGGACAATGAGCAGTTCTTC
TRBJ2-2 - TRBV10-3 - CAIRGDRGPANTGELFF TGTGCCATCAGGGGTGATAGGGGCCCCGCGAACACCGGGGAGCTGTTTTTT
TRBJ1-1 - TRBV7-3 - CASSLLGSGGTEAFF TGTGCCAGCAGCTTACTGGGGTCCGGGGGGACTGAAGCTTTCTTT
TRBJ2-3 - TRBV10-3 - CAIRPTGQADTQYF TGTGCCATCAGACCCACGGGTCAAGCAGATACGCAGTATTTT
TRBJ2-5 TRBD2 TRBV5-4 - CASSLINQRGGEETQYF TGTGCCAGCAGCCTAATTAACCAGCGGGGGGGCGAAGAGACCCAGTACTTC
TRBJ1-6 - TRBV7-2 - CASSSPGRNSPLHF TGTGCCAGCAGCTCTCCAGGGCGCAATTCACCCCTCCACTTT
TRBJ1-2 TRBD1 TRBV20-1 few CSARGTGGADYGYTF TGCAGTGCTAGGGGAACAGGGGGCGCGGACTATGGCTACACCTTC
TRBJ2-7 - TRBV20-1 few CSARDGEYEQYF TGCAGTGCTAGAGATGGGGAGTACGAGCAGTACTTC
TRBJ1-2 TRBD1 TRBV3-1 few CASSQGQANYGYTF TGTGCCAGCAGCCAGGGACAGGCTAACTATGGCTACACCTTC
TRBJ1-2 - TRBV3-1 - CASSQDSSRAGGYTF TGTGCCAGCAGCCAAGATTCTTCCAGGGCAGGAGGCTACACCTTC
TRBJ2-7 - TRBV15 - CATSREGVGYEQYF TGTGCCACCAGCAGAGAAGGGGTCGGCTACGAGCAGTACTTC
TRBJ2-2 - TRBV7-7 - CASSQNQGHANTGELFF TGTGCCAGCAGCCAAAACCAGGGACACGCGAACACCGGGGAGCTGTTTTTT
TRBJ1-2 - TRBV7-2 once CAGSKGGGEGSPYGYTF TGCGCCGGCAGCAAAGGCGGGGGGGAGGGCAGCCCTTATGGCTACACCTTC
TRBJ1-6 TRBD1 TRBV7-3 - CASSHTGGDGTLHF TGTGCCAGCAGCCACACAGGGGGCGACGGCACCCTCCACTTT
TRBJ2-1 - TRBV20-1 - CSAGNSGSSYNEQFF TGCAGTGCTGGGAATAGCGGCAGCTCCTACAATGAGCAGTTCTTC
TRBJ2-7 - TRBV7-9 few CASSLAFSGNEQYF TGTGCCAGCAGCTTAGCGTTTTCGGGTAACGAGCAGTACTTC